This TCR beta chain was documented in a study of cytomegalovirus exposure and HLA in healthy donors. This PCR relied on a set of 60 Vbeta primers and 13 Jbeta primers. Clones were sequenced by immunoSEQ multiplex PCR, and TCRdb holds only the in-frame ones, with some missing. The data contain some 110,000 clones, approximately 70% of them singletons. Findings and caveats of the study: Reports indicated that the classifier achieved high specificity and sensitivity in diagnosing cytomegalovirus status. Apparent HLA restriction characterized most CMV-associated TCR beta chains in a later analysis. Some public TCRs appeared in many individuals, while most sequences were rare. A later analysis linked a missense variant in DCLRE1C to the trimming of TCR beta V and J genes.

From germline, CDR1 is KGHSH and CDR2 LQKENI. The CDR3 loop spans 15 amino acids. V was pared by 6 bases and J by 7 bases, with 9 bases of the junction left unmatched. Of note for this clone: The antigen is not known.

The chain employs TRBV18 and TRBJ1-4, with 9 bases matching TRBD1. This receptor was taken from a woman between 40 and 50 years old in good health and CMV-seropositive. Sequencing was performed on PBMCs. This CDR3 is CASSRGTGRGEKLFF. DNA of the CDR3: TGTGCCAGCTCGCGTGGGACAGGGAGAGGTGAAAAACTGTTTTTT.